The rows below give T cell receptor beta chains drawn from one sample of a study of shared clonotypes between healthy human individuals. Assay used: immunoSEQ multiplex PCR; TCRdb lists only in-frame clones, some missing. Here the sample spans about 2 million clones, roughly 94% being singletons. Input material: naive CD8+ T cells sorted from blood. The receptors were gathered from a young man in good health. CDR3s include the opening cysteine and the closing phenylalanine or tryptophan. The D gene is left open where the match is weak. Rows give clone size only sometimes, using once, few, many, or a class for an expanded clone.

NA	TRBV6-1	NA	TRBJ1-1	CASSEYSEAFF	TGTGCCAGCAGTGAATACAGTGAAGCTTTCTTT
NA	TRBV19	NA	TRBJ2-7	CASSHLQGYEQYF	TGTGCCAGTAGTCACCTACAGGGTTACGAGCAGTACTTC
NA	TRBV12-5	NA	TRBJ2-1	CASGFRGDEQFF	TGTGCTAGTGGTTTTCGTGGGGATGAGCAGTTCTTC
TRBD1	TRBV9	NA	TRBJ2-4	CASSAGGRNIQYF	TGTGCCAGCAGCGCAGGGGGTCGAAACATTCAGTACTTC
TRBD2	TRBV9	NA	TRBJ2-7	CASRLFIVASGRFSPYEQYF	TGTGCCAGCAGACTCTTCATTGTGGCTAGCGGGAGGTTCTCTCCCTACGAGCAGTACTTC
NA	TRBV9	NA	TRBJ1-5	CASSPDLYNQPQHF	TGTGCCAGCAGCCCGGATCTGTACAATCAGCCCCAGCATTTT
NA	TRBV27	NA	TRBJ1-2	CASSLSPTSNYGYTF	TGTGCCAGCAGTTTATCACCGACATCTAACTATGGCTACACCTTC
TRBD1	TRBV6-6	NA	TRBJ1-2	CASSYSGGTGFGYTF	TGTGCCAGCAGTTACTCCGGAGGGACAGGCTTCGGCTACACCTTC
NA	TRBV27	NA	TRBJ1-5	CASSLLGEGQPQHF	TGTGCCAGCAGTTTATTGGGGGAAGGGCAGCCCCAGCATTTT
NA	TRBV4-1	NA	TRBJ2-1	CASSHHKEGYNEQFF	TGCGCCAGCAGCCACCACAAGGAGGGCTACAATGAGCAGTTCTTC
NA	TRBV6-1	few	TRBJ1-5	CASSEDQPQHF	TGTGCCAGCAGTGAAGATCAGCCCCAGCATTTT
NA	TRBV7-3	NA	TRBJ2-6	CASSSHPAGALAGANVLTF	TGTGCCAGCAGCTCCCACCCCGCAGGGGCTTTGGCTGGGGCCAACGTCCTGACTTTC
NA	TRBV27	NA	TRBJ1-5	CASSLSEYSNQPQHF	TGTGCCAGCAGTTTATCCGAGTATAGCAATCAGCCCCAGCATTTT
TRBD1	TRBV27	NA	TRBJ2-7	CASSSPDRGHEQYF	TGTGCCAGCAGTTCTCCAGACAGGGGCCACGAGCAGTACTTC
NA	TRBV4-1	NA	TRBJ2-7	CASSQVQGPPHEQYF	TGCGCCAGCAGCCAAGTTCAGGGGCCCCCCCACGAGCAGTACTTC
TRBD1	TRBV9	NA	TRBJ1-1	CASSALQGENTEAFF	TGTGCCAGCAGCGCCCTACAGGGGGAGAACACTGAAGCTTTCTTT
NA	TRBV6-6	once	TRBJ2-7	CASRGREVYEQYF	TGTGCCAGCAGGGGCAGGGAAGTCTACGAGCAGTACTTC
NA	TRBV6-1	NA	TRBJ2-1	CASGPGEQFF	TGTGCCAGCGGACCCGGTGAGCAGTTCTTC
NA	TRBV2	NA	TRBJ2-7	CASSEGQGTSYEQYF	TGTGCCAGCAGTGAAGGTCAGGGGACCTCCTACGAGCAGTACTTC
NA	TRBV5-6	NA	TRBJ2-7	CASSNRLSYEQYF	TGTGCCAGCAGTAATAGGCTAAGCTACGAGCAGTACTTC
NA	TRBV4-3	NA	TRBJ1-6	CASSQGFRTDYNSPLHF	TGCGCCAGCAGCCAAGGCTTCCGGACAGACTATAATTCACCCCTCCACTTT